Listed here are 13 T cell receptor beta chains from one sample, sequenced in a study of blood T cell repertoires in COVID-19. Libraries were prepared by immunoSEQ multiplex PCR; TCRdb keeps only in-frame clonotypes and omits some of them. The table has 200,000 to 250,000 clones, 65% to 85% seen once. Sequences were obtained from peripheral blood. These receptor sequences come from a human donor in a cohort sampled during active COVID-19.

This rearrangement joins TRBV5-6 to TRBJ1-5; no definite D call. The CDR3 contains 14 residues. The V end lost 3 bases, the J end lost 4 bases, and 11 bases lay between the germline ends. The germline V gene has CDR1 SGHDT and CDR2 YYEEEE. The CDR3, as DNA: TGTGCCAGCAGCTACGGGATAGCGAATCAGCCCCAGCATTTT. Protein sequence: CASSYGIANQPQHF. Using reference TRBV5-6 and TRBJ1-5 for the parts outside the CDR3, the full variable domain is DAGVTQSPTHLIKTRGQQVTLRCSPKSGHDTVSWYQQALGQGPQFIFQYYEEEERQRGNFPDRFSGHQFPNYSSELNVNALLLGDSALYLCASSYGIANQPQHFGDGTRLSIL.

This clone was found a few times. J is TRBJ1-3 and V is TRBV10-1; 11 nucleotides align to TRBD1. The CDR3 spans 17 residues. Germline V gene lookup returns CDR1 WNHNN and CDR2 SYGVQD (reference sequence). Trimming cost V 2 bases and J 2 bases; bases outside gene matches: 5. DNA for the CDR3: TGCGCCAGCAGTGAGCCCCGGGACAGGGGGACTGGAAACACCATATATTTT. It encodes CASSEPRDRGTGNTIYF.

The chain carries TRBV5-6 and TRBJ1-5, with 9 bases that match TRBD1. CDR1 SGHDT and CDR2 YYEEEE come from the germline V gene. The CDR3 has 16 residues. J gave up 7 bases and V 1 base, and 9 bases lay outside the gene matches. CDR3 nucleotide sequence: TGTGCCAGCAGCTTGTTTTGGACAGGGGTTGAACAGCCCCAGCATTTT. As protein: CASSLFWTGVEQPQHF.

V and J are TRBV7-3 and TRBJ2-1; TRBD2 matches 10 bases. The trim removed 3 bases at V and 8 bases at J, leaving 7 bases unmatched. The CDR3 is made up of 15 amino acids. Germline CDR1 is SGHTA and CDR2 is FQGTGA. CDR3 nucleotides: TGTGCCAGCAGCTTCTTAGCGGGGGGCCCCGATGAGCAGTTCTTC. Amino acid sequence: CASSFLAGGPDEQFF.

The chain employs TRBV5-1 and TRBJ1-2; 12 nucleotides line up with TRBD1. V gave up 0 bases and J gave up 4 bases; unmatched junction bases: 7. The CDR3 runs 17 residues. Germline-derived CDR1 and CDR2 are SGHRS and YFSETQ. Written as DNA, the CDR3 is TGCGCCAGCAGCTTGGACCGGGACAGGGGGCGAGGCTATGGCTACACCTTC. Translation: CASSLDRDRGRGYGYTF.

The V and J genes are TRBV5-1 and TRBJ2-3, with 10 bases matching TRBD2. V lost 0 bases to trimming and J lost 5 bases; unmatched junction nucleotides: 6. CDR3 length equals 16 residues. Germline loops: CDR1 SGHRS, CDR2 YFSETQ. This chain's CDR3 is CASSLGLAGNRDTQYF. The CDR3 DNA sequence: TGCGCCAGCAGCTTGGGACTAGCGGGCAACCGAGATACGCAGTATTTT.

The CDR3 loop reads CATSDGTSSTDTQYF. The CDR3 coding sequence is TGTGCCACCTCCGACGGGACTAGCTCCACAGATACGCAGTATTTT. The J gene is TRBJ2-3, the V gene TRBV15, with 9 bases matching TRBD2. The V and J ends lost 8 bases and 2 bases, in that order; junction bases with no gene match: 8. The CDR3 has 15 residues. The germline CDR1 and CDR2 sequences are LNHNV and YYDKDF (reference sequence).

This chain links TRBV5-1 with TRBJ2-3; 8 bases are shared with TRBD2. J was trimmed by 9 bases and V by 0 bases; bases with no gene match: 12. Per the germline V gene, CDR1 is SGHRS and CDR2 is YFSETQ. The CDR3 consists of 16 residues. As DNA, the CDR3 is TGCGCCAGCAGCTTGGCATCTCAGGGACGGGAGGGCACGCAGTATTTT. It encodes CASSLASQGREGTQYF.

The rearrangement uses TRBV11-2 and TRBJ1-1; perhaps TRBD1 as D (5 bases). Germline V lookup: CDR1 SGHAT, CDR2 FQNNGV. The CDR3 extends over 13 amino acids. V was pared by 5 bases and J by 2 bases, with 9 bases between. CDR3 loop: CASSQDRNTEAFF. The CDR3 DNA reads as TGTGCCAGCAGCCAAGACAGAAACACTGAAGCTTTCTTT.

V is TRBV5-1 and J is TRBJ2-7; weak D call: TRBD1 (5 bases). The CDR3 is 14 residues long. V dropped 0 bases and J dropped 6 bases, with 13 bases sitting between them. Germline V gives CDR1 SGHRS, CDR2 YFSETQ. CDR3 region: CASSLVGQLAEQYF. The CDR3 DNA sequence: TGCGCCAGCAGCTTGGTTGGACAACTCGCCGAGCAGTACTTC. The full variable domain, with the rest looked up from reference TRBV5-1 and TRBJ2-7, is KAGVTQTPRYLIKTRGQQVTLSCSPISGHRSVSWYQQTPGQGLQFLFEYFSETQRNKGNFPGRFSGRQFSNSRSEMNVSTLELGDSALYLCASSLVGQLAEQYFGPGTRLTVT.

The V gene is TRBV5-1, the J gene TRBJ2-1; D not certain. CDR1 is SGHRS, CDR2 YFSETQ, per germline. V was cut by 5 bases and J by 2 bases, with 11 bases left in between. CDR3 size: 14 residues. Written as DNA, the CDR3 is TGCGCCAGCAGAATGGCTTACGCCTACAATGAGCAGTTCTTC. It translates to CASRMAYAYNEQFF.

The gene calls are TRBV10-2 and TRBJ2-1; weak D call: TRBD2 (7 bases). Germline loops: CDR1 WSHSY, CDR2 SAAADI. V lost 7 bases to trimming and J lost 6 bases, with 13 bases between them. This CDR3 is 13 amino acids long. The CDR3 DNA follows: TGCGCCAGCAAAGGGGGGGGCCTCAATGAGCAGTTCTTC. Its protein is CASKGGGLNEQFF.

The chain carries TRBV4-1 and TRBJ2-1, with D hard to call. The CDR3 runs to 13 residues. In germline, CDR1 is MGHRA, CDR2 YSYEKL. Trimming shortened V by 1 base and J by 8 bases, and 9 bases separated the two germline ends. The CDR3 coding sequence is TGCGCCAGCAGCCAAGCGAGGTGGGATGAGCAGTTCTTC. Protein product: CASSQARWDEQFF.